Listed below are T cell receptor beta chains from one sample, sequenced in a study of blood T cell repertoires in COVID-19. Data came from immunoSEQ multiplex PCR; TCRdb stores just in-frame clones and leaves some out. The sample has approximately 250,000 clones; around nine tenths are singletons. The source material was peripheral blood. The receptor source for this set is a man aged 35 to 55 with active or convalescent COVID-19. The CDR3 runs from the conserved cysteine through the conserved F or W. The order of the fields is D gene, V gene, J gene, clone size, CDR3 protein, CDR3 DNA. A D gene is named only where the DNA matches it firmly. Part of the rows lack a size; the others show once, few, many or a class for expanded clones.

>NA|TRBV6-2/TRBV6-3|TRBJ2-6|NA
CASSSGGLPSGANVLTF
TGTGCCAGCAGTTCAGGGGGACTGCCTTCTGGGGCCAACGTCCTGACTTTC
>NA|TRBV6-5|TRBJ1-1|NA
CASSYFGDNSEAFF
TGTGCCAGCAGTTATTTCGGCGACAATTCTGAAGCTTTCTTT
>NA|TRBV13|TRBJ2-3|NA
CASNLGGALDTQYF
TGTGCCAGCAACTTAGGGGGAGCGCTAGATACGCAGTATTTT
>TRBD1|TRBV4-1|TRBJ1-2|NA
CASSPGTGGIDYGYTF
TGCGCCAGCAGTCCTGGGACAGGGGGCATAGACTATGGCTACACCTTC
>TRBD2|TRBV5-1|TRBJ2-7|NA
CASRTSGSHNEQYF
TGCGCCAGCCGGACTAGCGGGAGTCACAACGAGCAGTACTTC
>TRBD1|TRBV6-5|TRBJ1-1|NA
CASRRQGGGTEAFF
TGTGCCAGCAGAAGACAGGGTGGAGGAACTGAAGCTTTCTTT
>NA|TRBV7-3|TRBJ2-1|NA
CASSLARRGSYNEQFF
TGTGCCAGCAGCTTAGCGCGGAGGGGCTCCTACAATGAGCAGTTCTTC
>NA|TRBV9|TRBJ2-2|NA
CASSVGGKGNTGELFF
TGTGCCAGCAGCGTAGGCGGAAAAGGGAACACCGGGGAGCTGTTTTTT
>NA|TRBV5-1|TRBJ1-6|once
CASSLDGLSSYNSPLHF
TGCGCCAGCAGCTTGGACGGTCTAAGCTCCTATAATTCACCCCTCCACTTT
>NA|TRBV4-2|TRBJ1-1|NA
CASSQDPGPNTEAFF
TGTGCCAGCAGCCAAGACCCGGGTCCGAACACTGAAGCTTTCTTT
>TRBD1|TRBV2|TRBJ1-1|NA
CASRPDRVAFF
TGTGCCAGCAGACCGGACAGGGTTGCTTTCTTT
>NA|TRBV2|TRBJ1-5|once
CASSPARRTQHF
TGTGCCAGCAGTCCCGCCCGCAGGACCCAGCATTTT
>NA|TRBV6-5|TRBJ2-4|NA
CASSYQGQVGGIQYF
TGTGCCAGCAGTTACCAAGGACAGGTCGGGGGTATTCAGTACTTC
>TRBD2|TRBV5-1|TRBJ2-3|NA
CASSLPGGSGTDTQYF
TGCGCCAGCAGTCTCCCGGGGGGGAGTGGCACAGATACGCAGTATTTT
>TRBD1|TRBV5-1|TRBJ2-1|NA
CASSLGDREYNEQFF
TGCGCCAGCAGCTTGGGGGACAGGGAATACAATGAGCAGTTCTTC
>NA|TRBV6-5|TRBJ2-2|NA
CASSYARAGELFF
TGTGCCAGCAGTTACGCTCGAGCCGGGGAGCTGTTTTTT
>TRBD2|TRBV24-1|TRBJ2-1|NA
CATSDLGTSGENEQFF
TGTGCCACCAGTGATCTCGGGACTAGCGGGGAGAATGAGCAGTTCTTC
>NA|TRBV7-7|TRBJ2-1|NA
CASSLNRLTYNEQFF
TGTGCCAGCAGCTTAAACAGGTTAACCTACAATGAGCAGTTCTTC
>NA|TRBV2|TRBJ1-2|once
CASNRFNYGYTF
TGTGCCAGCAATCGGTTTAACTATGGCTACACCTTC
>NA|TRBV29-1|TRBJ2-1|NA
CSVVVQGSDEQFF
TGCAGCGTTGTAGTACAGGGAAGCGATGAGCAGTTCTTC
>TRBD1|TRBV20-1|TRBJ2-5|NA
CSASVIQGGETQYF
TGCAGTGCTAGTGTGATACAGGGGGGAGAGACCCAGTACTTC
>NA|TRBV9|TRBJ1-5|few
CASSARQEIGPQHF
TGTGCCAGCAGCGCCCGACAGGAGATAGGGCCCCAGCATTTT
>NA|TRBV11-3|TRBJ1-1|NA
CASSTQGLGTEAFF
TGTGCCAGCAGCACCCAGGGCTTAGGCACTGAAGCTTTCTTT
>NA|TRBV19|TRBJ1-1|NA
CASSQGLNTEAFF
TGTGCCAGTAGTCAGGGGTTGAACACTGAAGCTTTCTTT
>NA|TRBV27|TRBJ2-3|NA
CASSPPIGGHTDTQYF
TGTGCCAGCAGTCCACCCATCGGGGGGCACACAGATACGCAGTATTTT
>NA|TRBV3-1/TRBV3-2|TRBJ1-1|NA
CASSQSRGRGTEAFF
TGTGCCAGCAGCCAATCTCGAGGCAGGGGCACTGAAGCTTTCTTT
>NA|TRBV19|TRBJ2-3|once
CASSHPRWRESTDTQYF
TGTGCCAGTAGTCACCCAAGATGGCGGGAAAGCACAGATACGCAGTATTTT
>NA|TRBV5-1|TRBJ2-3|once
CASSLQNRRQAVSTDTQYF
TGCGCCAGCAGCTTGCAAAACCGCCGTCAAGCGGTTAGCACAGATACGCAGTATTTT
>NA|TRBV9|TRBJ1-1|NA
CASSASLDTEAFF
TGTGCCAGCAGCGCTAGCTTGGACACTGAAGCTTTCTTT
>NA|TRBV5-1|TRBJ2-5|NA
CASSQPTDVPQETQYF
TGCGCCAGCAGCCAGCCGACAGATGTTCCGCAAGAGACCCAGTACTTC
>NA|TRBV5-6|TRBJ1-2|few
CASSLWSGEDGYTF
TGTGCCAGCAGCTTGTGGTCAGGGGAAGATGGCTACACCTTC
>TRBD1|TRBV5-1|TRBJ2-7|NA
CASRFVDRESYEQYF
TGCGCCAGCAGGTTCGTGGACAGGGAGTCCTACGAGCAGTACTTC